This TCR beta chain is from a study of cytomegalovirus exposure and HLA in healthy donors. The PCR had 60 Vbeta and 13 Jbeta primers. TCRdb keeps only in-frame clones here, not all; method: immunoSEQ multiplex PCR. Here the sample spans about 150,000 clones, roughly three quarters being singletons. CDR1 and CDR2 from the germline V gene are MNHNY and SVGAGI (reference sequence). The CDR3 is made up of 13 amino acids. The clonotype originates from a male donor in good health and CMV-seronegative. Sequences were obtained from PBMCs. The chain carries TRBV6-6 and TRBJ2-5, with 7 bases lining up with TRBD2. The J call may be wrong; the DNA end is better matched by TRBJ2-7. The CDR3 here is CASRRGEDYEQYF. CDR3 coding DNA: TGTGCCAGCAGACGGGGGGAGGACTACGAGCAGTACTTC.